The 30 T cell receptor beta chains below come from one sample, sequenced in a study of T cell responses to AZD1222 COVID-19 vaccine. The table came from immunoSEQ multiplex PCR; TCRdb's copy has only in-frame clones and leaves some out. Of 140,000 to 150,000 clones in the sample, roughly 80% were seen once. Sequencing was performed on peripheral blood, taken on day 0 of MenACWY control vaccination. The receptors stem from an adult in good health.

The V call is TRBV7-9, the J call TRBJ2-3, with TRBD2 matching 7 bases. CDR1 is SEHNR and CDR2 is FQNEAQ in the germline V gene (reference sequence). V gave up 4 bases and J gave up 11 bases; unmatched junction bases: 18. The CDR3 has 16 amino acids. The CDR3 sequence is CASSSFPVVAGSGQYF. The CDR3 bases are TGTGCCAGCAGCTCTTTTCCTGTAGTAGCGGGCTCAGGGCAGTATTTT.

This sequence joins TRBV27 and TRBJ2-1; D may be TRBD2 (7 bases). CDR1 and CDR2 from the germline V gene are MNHEY and SMNVEV (reference sequence). V lost 7 bases to trimming and J lost 1 base, with 11 bases between them. The CDR3 totals 14 residues. The CDR3 spells CASTRGGSYNEQFF. The CDR3 DNA reads TGTGCCAGCACAAGGGGGGGATCCTACAATGAGCAGTTCTTC.

The V and J genes are TRBV27 and TRBJ2-2; the match to TRBD2 covers 9 bases. V shed 1 base and J 3 bases; nucleotides not matched to a gene: 6. Per the germline V gene, CDR1 is MNHEY and CDR2 is SMNVEV (reference sequence). The CDR3 has 17 amino acids. The CDR3: CASSLWGGGGDTGELFF. As DNA, the CDR3 is TGTGCCAGCAGTTTATGGGGTGGCGGGGGGGACACCGGGGAGCTGTTTTTT.

The chain combines TRBV11-3 with TRBJ2-3, with a tentative D call TRBD1 (6 bases). The CDR3 length is 15 residues. Germline-derived CDR1 and CDR2 are SGHNT and YENEEA. V lost 1 base to trimming and J lost 0 bases, with 8 bases between them. CDR3 in amino acids: CASSLGTASTDTQYF. The DNA of the CDR3 is TGTGCCAGCAGCTTAGGGACAGCTAGCACAGATACGCAGTATTTT.

The CDR3 here is CSADHLGDTQYF. As DNA, the CDR3 is TGCAGCGCGGATCACTTGGGAGATACGCAGTATTTT. J is TRBJ2-3 and V is TRBV29-1; D is ambiguous. V was cut by 7 bases and J by 5 bases, with 13 bases left in between. The germline V gene has CDR1 SQVTM and CDR2 ANQGSEA. The length of the CDR3 is 12 residues.

DNA for the CDR3: TGCGCCAGCAGTGAGAGCGGTAGGGGAGCTTTCTTT. Its translation: CASSESGRGAFF. V is TRBV10-1 and J is TRBJ1-1; TRBD1 might be the D (5 bases). Per germline, CDR1 WNHNN and CDR2 SYGVQD (reference sequence). V was shortened by 2 bases and J by 10 bases, with 11 bases between the two germline ends. This CDR3 spans 12 amino acids.

The rearrangement uses TRBV4-2 and TRBJ2-1; 8 bases line up with TRBD2. This CDR3 contains 17 residues. The germline V gene encodes CDR1 LGHNA and CDR2 YNFKEQ. With V trimmed by 0 bases and J by 6 bases, 10 bases remained unmatched. CDR3 coding DNA: TGTGCCAGCAGCCAAGACCCCCTGGGACTAGGAGGCAATGAGCAGTTCTTC. Protein sequence: CASSQDPLGLGGNEQFF.

The gene calls are TRBV4-1 and TRBJ2-7; D may be TRBD1 or TRBD2 (8 bases each). V was clipped by 4 bases and J by 1 base, with 26 bases between them. Germline CDR1 is MGHRA and CDR2 is YSYEKL. The CDR3 is made up of 19 amino acids. The CDR3 region has the DNA TGCGCCAGCAGCCCTACGGACAGGGCAAGCGGGGGCCGTTCCTACGAGCAGTACTTC. Its translation: CASSPTDRASGGRSYEQYF.

This sequence joins TRBV7-2 and TRBJ1-5; D is unresolved. The CDR3 totals 11 residues. The V gene's germline CDR1 is SGHTA and CDR2 FQGNSA. V was pared by 8 bases and J by 3 bases, with 5 bases between. CDR3 amino acids: CASGYNQPQHF. CDR3 in DNA: TGTGCCAGCGGGTACAATCAGCCCCAGCATTTT.

CDR3 protein: CASSLRQGIQPQHF. CDR3 DNA: TGTGCCAGCAGCTTGCGACAGGGGATCCAGCCCCAGCATTTT. The V gene is TRBV5-8, the J gene TRBJ1-5, with 8 bases lining up with TRBD1. The CDR3 loop spans 14 amino acids. Trimming took 1 base from V and 7 from J; bases not matched to a gene: 4. Germline CDR1 is SGHTS and CDR2 is YDEGEE.

V and J are TRBV4-1 and TRBJ2-7; 7 nucleotides align to TRBD1. Germline values: CDR1 MGHRA, CDR2 YSYEKL. The CDR3 length is 17 residues. V lost 0 bases to trimming and J lost 1 base; unmatched junction nucleotides: 9. CDR3 bases: TGCGCCAGCAGCCAAGACACCCCCTGGACAGGATCCTACGAGCAGTACGTC. Protein: CASSQDTPWTGSYEQYV.

In its sample, this clone was seen once. The chain joins TRBV10-2 to TRBJ1-2; no clear D gene. The V end lost 3 bases, the J end lost 3 bases, and 5 bases lay between the germline ends. Germline assignment: CDR1 WSHSY and CDR2 SAAADI. CDR3 size: 12 residues. CDR3 region: CASSDSDYGYTF. The CDR3 DNA sequence: TGCGCCAGCAGTGACTCAGACTATGGCTACACCTTC.

CDR3 DNA: TGCGCCAGCAGCCAACAACCGGGACTTCAGGATGAGCAGTTCTTC. Protein product: CASSQQPGLQDEQFF. The J gene is TRBJ2-1, the V gene TRBV5-1, with D perhaps TRBD2 (6 bases). Trimming took 4 bases from V and 8 from J, leaving 19 bases between them. Germline V CDR1 and CDR2: SGHRS, YFSETQ. The CDR3 length is 15 residues.

This chain connects TRBV9 to TRBJ2-5; TRBD1 is a possible D gene (5 bases). V lost 3 bases and J lost 2, with 14 bases in between. Germline CDR1 reads SGDLS; CDR2 reads YYNGEE. This CDR3 comprises 15 residues. The CDR3 region has the DNA TGTGCCAGCAGCGCCCGACAGCGTCATCAAGAGACCCAGTACTTC. This translates into CASSARQRHQETQYF.

The CDR3 reads CASSLVSPEINEKLFF. The CDR3, as DNA: TGTGCCAGCAGCTTAGTCAGTCCAGAGATTAATGAAAAACTGTTTTTT. The genes are TRBV7-8 and TRBJ1-4; unclear D gene. CDR1 is SGHVS and CDR2 is FQNEAQ in the germline V gene. The CDR3 is 16 amino acids. V lost 1 base, J lost 4 bases, and 13 bases lay in between.

The chain is built from TRBV21-1 and TRBJ2-3. TRBV21-1 is marked as a pseudogene. The CDR3 runs to 13 residues. CDR3 protein: CASSKVGVDTQYF. The CDR3 DNA follows: TGTGCCAGCAGCAAAGTTGGGGTAGATACGCAGTATTTT.

The V call is TRBV3-1 (or the pseudogene TRBV3-2), the J call TRBJ2-3; 11 nucleotides match TRBD2. The germline V gene encodes CDR1 LGHDT and CDR2 YNNKEL (reference sequence). J gave up 4 bases and V 0 bases, and 6 bases lay outside the gene matches. The CDR3 covers 17 residues. DNA for the CDR3: TGTGCCAGCAGCCAAGAGGGTAGCGGGGGGGCCGCAGATACGCAGTATTTT. This encodes CASSQEGSGGAADTQYF.

The chain uses TRBV12-3 or TRBV12-4 and TRBJ2-7; a weak D match, TRBD2 (5 bases). The CDR3 has 13 residues. V was cut by 3 bases and J by 6 bases, with 12 bases left in between. CDR3 DNA: TGTGCCAGCAGTTTTACCCTCCTAGCCGAGCAGTACGTC. Translating it yields CASSFTLLAEQYV.

V usage is TRBV29-1 and J usage is TRBJ1-1, with 7 bases fitting TRBD1. The CDR3 extends over 14 amino acids. In germline, CDR1 is SQVTM, CDR2 ANQGSEA. J lost 10 bases, V lost 4 bases, and 15 bases had no gene match. The CDR3 DNA follows: TGCAGCGTTGTGGCCACCCCCTTTCAGGGGGGAGCTTTCTTT. Protein sequence: CSVVATPFQGGAFF.

V gene TRBV5-1 combines with J gene TRBJ2-1; D is ambiguous. Germline values: CDR1 SGHRS, CDR2 YFSETQ. The CDR3 loop spans 13 amino acids. The germline V and J ends were trimmed by 4 bases and 8 bases, with 13 bases remaining between them. CDR3 residues: CASSAEGLDEQFF. Here the CDR3 DNA reads TGCGCCAGCAGCGCTGAAGGTCTCGATGAGCAGTTCTTC.

This chain joins TRBV28 and TRBJ1-1; D call uncertain. Trimming shortened V by 2 bases and J by 4 bases, and 8 bases separated the two germline ends. The CDR3 length is 13 residues. Germline V gives CDR1 MDHEN, CDR2 SYDVKM. The CDR3 protein is CASSLVGRTEAFF. CDR3 DNA: TGTGCCAGCAGTTTAGTAGGGCGCACTGAAGCTTTCTTT.

Note on this clone: Additional DNA sequences in this sample encode the identical CDR3. The chain joins TRBV3-1 (or the pseudogene TRBV3-2) to TRBJ1-5, with TRBD1 identical over 7 bases. V shed 4 bases, J shed 4 bases, and the junction held 4 bases outside the gene matches. CDR1 is LGHDT, CDR2 YNNKEL, per germline (reference sequence). There are 14 residues in the CDR3. The CDR3 coding sequence is TGTGCCAGCAGCCTAGGGACAGCTAATCAGCCCCAGCATTTT. It is translated as CASSLGTANQPQHF.

The chain couples TRBV11-2 to TRBJ2-7; perhaps TRBD2 as D (6 bases). Germline V gene lookup returns CDR1 SGHAT and CDR2 FQNNGV. V lost 5 bases, J lost 3 bases, and 11 bases lay in between. The CDR3 runs to 13 residues. The CDR3: CASSPGLFYEQYF. CDR3 in DNA: TGTGCCAGCAGCCCTGGACTATTCTACGAGCAGTACTTC.

The CDR3 loop is CASSPRQGGAYNEQFF. The CDR3 bases are TGTGCCAGCTCACCAAGGCAGGGTGGGGCCTACAATGAGCAGTTCTTC. The V call is TRBV18, the J call TRBJ2-1; a possible D gene is TRBD1 (5 bases). Germline V gene data show CDR1 as KGHSH and CDR2 as LQKENI. CDR3 length equals 16 residues. Trimming pared 2 bases from V and 2 bases from J, leaving 13 bases between.

V gene TRBV5-1 combines with J gene TRBJ1-6, with TRBD1 matching 7 bases. Losses at the gene ends were 0 bases for V and 9 bases for J; bases not matched to a gene: 9. The CDR3 runs to 16 residues. Germline CDR1 and CDR2: SGHRS and YFSETQ. The CDR3 DNA sequence: TGCGCCAGCAGCTTGGAGTGGGCAGGGGGGGGTTCACCCCTCCACTTT. Its protein is CASSLEWAGGGSPLHF.

V and J are TRBV29-1 and TRBJ2-3; D is possibly TRBD2 (5 bases). Trimming removed 7 bases from V and 1 base from J, with 9 bases in between. Germline V gives CDR1 SQVTM, CDR2 ANQGSEA. The CDR3 spans 12 residues. The CDR3 DNA reads as TGCAGCGCCTCGCGGGGCACAGATACGCAGTATTTT. This translates into CSASRGTDTQYF.

The chain joins TRBV5-4 to TRBJ1-6, with D possibly matching TRBD1 (6 bases). Germline CDR1 and CDR2: SGHNT and YYREEE (reference sequence). V lost 0 bases to trimming and J lost 12 bases, with 7 bases between them. The CDR3 is 12 amino acids. For the CDR3, the DNA is TGTGCCAGCAGCTTGGAGGGGGGACCCCTCCACTTT. As protein: CASSLEGGPLHF.

This clone appeared a few times. The chain links TRBV19 to TRBJ1-5, with D uncertain. This CDR3 contains 14 residues. Looked up from germline, CDR1 is LNHDA and CDR2 is SQIVND (reference sequence). With 9 bases removed from V and 6 bases from J, the gap between germline ends came to 18 bases. The CDR3 bases are TGTGCCAGCAGAGTGAGCGTTGGCAGTCAGCCCCAGCATTTT. Translated, it gives CASRVSVGSQPQHF.

This rearrangement joins TRBV27 to TRBJ2-1, with 8 bases aligning to TRBD1. The J segment lost 8 bases and the V segment lost 2 bases, leaving 17 bases of the junction unmatched. Germline lookup yields CDR1 MNHEY and CDR2 SMNVEV (reference sequence). The CDR3 contains 18 residues. The CDR3 here is CASSLGRRGTGAFHEQFF. Here the CDR3 DNA reads TGTGCCAGCAGTTTAGGTCGTCGTGGGACAGGCGCCTTCCATGAGCAGTTCTTC.

The table lists this clone with a few counts. The chain recombines TRBV5-1 with TRBJ2-7; D possibly corresponds to TRBD1 (6 bases). Germline V lookup: CDR1 SGHRS, CDR2 YFSETQ. The CDR3 is made up of 13 amino acids. V gave up 4 bases and J gave up 4 bases, with 12 bases separating them. In DNA, the CDR3 is TGCGCCAGCAGCGACGTACAGGGTTACGAGCAGTACTTC. It yields the protein CASSDVQGYEQYF.